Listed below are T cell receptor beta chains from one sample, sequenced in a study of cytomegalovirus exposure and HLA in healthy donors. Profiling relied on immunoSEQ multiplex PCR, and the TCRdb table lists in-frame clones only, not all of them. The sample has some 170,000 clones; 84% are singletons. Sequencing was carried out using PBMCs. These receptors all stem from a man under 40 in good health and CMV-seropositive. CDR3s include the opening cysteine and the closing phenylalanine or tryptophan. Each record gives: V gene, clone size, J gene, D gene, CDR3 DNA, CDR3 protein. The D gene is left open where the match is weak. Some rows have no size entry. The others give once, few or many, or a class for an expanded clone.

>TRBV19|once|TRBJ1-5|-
TGTGCCAGTAGTATTCCCCCAGGGTTGTCCAATCAGCCCCAGCATTTT
CASSIPPGLSNQPQHF
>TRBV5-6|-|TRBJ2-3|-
TGTGCCAGCAGCACGGGTCCCTCTTCCGATACGCAGTATTTT
CASSTGPSSDTQYF
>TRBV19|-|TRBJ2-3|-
TGTGCCAGTAGTCACAGGGTGAGCACAGATACGCAGTATTTT
CASSHRVSTDTQYF
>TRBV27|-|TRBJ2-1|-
TGTGCCAGCAGTCCCCGCTCCTACAATGAGCAGTTCTTC
CASSPRSYNEQFF
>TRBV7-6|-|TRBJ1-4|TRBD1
TGTGCCAGCTCGATGGGACAGCTTAATGAAAAACTGTTTTTT
CASSMGQLNEKLFF
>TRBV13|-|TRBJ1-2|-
TGTGCCAGCAGCTTAGAGGGGTTCCATGGCTACACCTTC
CASSLEGFHGYTF
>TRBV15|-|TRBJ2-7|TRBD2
TGTGCCACCAGCCAGATGCAACTAGCGGGGGACTACGAGCAGTACTTC
CATSQMQLAGDYEQYF
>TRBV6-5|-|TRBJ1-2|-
TGTGCCAGCAGTTCCCCTCTCGTCGGCTACACCTTC
CASSSPLVGYTF
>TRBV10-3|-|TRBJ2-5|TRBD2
TGTGCCACCCTTTCTAGCGGACAAGAGACCCAGTACTTC
CATLSSGQETQYF
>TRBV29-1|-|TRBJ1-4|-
TGCAGCGTCGGAGACGTTCGCAACGGAAAACTGTTTTTT
CSVGDVRNGKLFF
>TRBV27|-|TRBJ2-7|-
TGTGCCAGCAGTTGGGGGCGAGGGGGGGTCGAGCAGTACTTC
CASSWGRGGVEQYF
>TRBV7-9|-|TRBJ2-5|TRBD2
TGTGCCAGCAGCTTTACTAGCGGACAAGAGACCCAGTACTTC
CASSFTSGQETQYF
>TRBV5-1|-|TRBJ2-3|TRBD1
TGCGCCAGCAGCTGGGGGGACAGGAACACAGATACGCAGTATTTT
CASSWGDRNTDTQYF
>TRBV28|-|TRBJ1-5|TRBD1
TGTGCCAGCACCAACACGGACAGGCCCAATCAGCCCCAGCATTTT
CASTNTDRPNQPQHF
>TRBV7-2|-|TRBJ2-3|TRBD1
TGTGCCAGCAGAGGGGGCTGGACAGATACGCAGTATTTT
CASRGGWTDTQYF
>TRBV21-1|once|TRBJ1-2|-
TGTGCCAGCAGCAAAGCTATGGGACAGGGAACTAACTATGGCTACACCTTC
CASSKAMGQGTNYGYTF
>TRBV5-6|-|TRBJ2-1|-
TGTGCCAGCAGCCCGGGGACTGCAGGGGGGTTCTTC
CASSPGTAGGFF
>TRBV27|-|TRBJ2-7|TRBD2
TGTGCCAGCAGTTTGGCTAGCGGAGTAGCCTACGAGCAGTACTTC
CASSLASGVAYEQYF
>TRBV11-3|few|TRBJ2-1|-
TGTGCCGGCACGTACAATGAGCAGTTCTTC
CAGTYNEQFF
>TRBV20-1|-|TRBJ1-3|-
TGCAGTGCCAGAAACACCATATATTTT
CSARNTIYF
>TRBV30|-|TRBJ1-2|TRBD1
TGTGCCGAGGGAGACAGGGATTATGGCTACACCTTC
CAEGDRDYGYTF
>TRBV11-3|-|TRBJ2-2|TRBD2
TGTGCCAGCAGCCTCGGGACTAGCGGGATCACCGGGGAGCTGTTTTTT
CASSLGTSGITGELFF
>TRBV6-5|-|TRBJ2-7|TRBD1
TGTGCCAGCAGCCGGGACAGCCTATACGAGCAGTACTTC
CASSRDSLYEQYF
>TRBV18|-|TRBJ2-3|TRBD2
TGTGCCAGCTCACGACTAGCGGGGGGGCTGACAGATACGCAGTATTTT
CASSRLAGGLTDTQYF
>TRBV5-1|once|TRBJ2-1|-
TGCGCCAGCAGCTTGGAGCGGGTGTACAATGAGCAGTTCTTC
CASSLERVYNEQFF
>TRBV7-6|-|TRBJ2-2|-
TGTGCCAGCAGCCCAGGGGCGGGTTCGAACACCGGGGAGCTGTTTTTT
CASSPGAGSNTGELFF
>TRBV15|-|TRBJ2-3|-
TGTGCCACCAGCAGAGATCGCGGGACCAGCACAGATACGCAGTATTTT
CATSRDRGTSTDTQYF
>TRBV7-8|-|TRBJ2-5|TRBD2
TGTGCCAGCAGCTTGGGGGACGGCGGGAGGGAGACCCAGTACTTC
CASSLGDGGRETQYF
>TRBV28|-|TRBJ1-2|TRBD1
TGTGCCAGCAGTTTAACAGGGGGGATTGGCTACACCTTC
CASSLTGGIGYTF
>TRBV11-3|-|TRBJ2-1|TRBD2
TGTGCCAGCAGTAGGCGGGAGGGCCTAAATGAGCAGTTCTTC
CASSRREGLNEQFF
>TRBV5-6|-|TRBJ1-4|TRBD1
TGTGCCAGCAGCTCAGACAGGGGTCCTTTTTTAAAGGAAAAACTGTTTTTT
CASSSDRGPFLKEKLFF
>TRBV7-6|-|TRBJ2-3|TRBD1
TGTGCCAGCAGCTTCAACCCTCCGGGACAGATAACAGATACGCAGTATTTT
CASSFNPPGQITDTQYF
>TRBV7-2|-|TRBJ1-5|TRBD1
TGTGCCAGCAGCCCCAGACAGGGGACCCTAACGAGCAATCAGCCCCAGCATTTT
CASSPRQGTLTSNQPQHF
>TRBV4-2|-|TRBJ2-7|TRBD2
TGTGCCAGCAGCCAAGGGTCGGCGGGAGGCTCCTACGAGCAGTACTTC
CASSQGSAGGSYEQYF
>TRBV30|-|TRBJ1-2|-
TGTGCCTGGAGTCGTGGAGGGAGTGGCTATGGCTACACCTTC
CAWSRGGSGYGYTF
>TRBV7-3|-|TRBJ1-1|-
TGTGCCAGCAGCACCCTTCGCGAGGTGGACACTGAAGCTTTCTTT
CASSTLREVDTEAFF
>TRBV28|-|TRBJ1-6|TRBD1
TGTGCCAGCAGAAACGAACAGGGGAATTTGGATTCACCCCTCCACTTT
CASRNEQGNLDSPLHF
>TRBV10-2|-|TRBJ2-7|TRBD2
TGCGCCAGCAGTGAGCTAAGCGGGGGGGAACACCCACTCGTCTACGAGCAGTACTTC
CASSELSGGEHPLVYEQYF
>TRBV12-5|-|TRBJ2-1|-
TGTGCTAGTGGTTTGTATACCGGGTCCCCGGGTGAGCAGTTCTTC
CASGLYTGSPGEQFF
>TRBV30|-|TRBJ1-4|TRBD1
TGTGCCTGGAGTGTACCAGGGGGTAACGAAAAACTGTTTTTT
CAWSVPGGNEKLFF
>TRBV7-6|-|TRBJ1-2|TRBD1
TGTGCCAGCAGCCCCAGACAGGGGTTAGGTGGCTACACCTTC
CASSPRQGLGGYTF
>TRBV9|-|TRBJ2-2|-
TGTGCCAGCAGCGTAGGTCCTCCCACCGGGGAGCTGTTTTTT
CASSVGPPTGELFF
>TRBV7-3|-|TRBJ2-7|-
TGTGCCAGCAGCTTAAGCACAGGGCGCGAGCAGTACTTC
CASSLSTGREQYF
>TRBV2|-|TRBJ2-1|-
TGTGCCAGCAGTGCTCGGTCGGTCGACTACAATGAGCAGTTCTTC
CASSARSVDYNEQFF
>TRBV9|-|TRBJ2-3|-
TGTGCCAGCAGCGTAGCCAGTAGCACAGATACGCAGTATTTT
CASSVASSTDTQYF
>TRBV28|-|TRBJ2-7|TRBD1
TGTGCCAGCAGCGACCCCGGGACAGGGGGCGCGCCCTACGAGCAGTACTTC
CASSDPGTGGAPYEQYF
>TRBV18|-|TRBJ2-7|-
TGTGCCAGCTCATTGCCCGGCTACGAGCAGTACTTC
CASSLPGYEQYF
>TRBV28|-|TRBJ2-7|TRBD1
TGTGCCAGCAGTTTATGGGGACAGGGAAAGTCCGAGCAGTACTTC
CASSLWGQGKSEQYF
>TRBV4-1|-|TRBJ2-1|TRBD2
TGCGCCAGCAGCCACGTTAGCGGGAGGAGGTACAATGAGCAGTTCTTC
CASSHVSGRRYNEQFF
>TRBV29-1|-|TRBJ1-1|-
TGCAGCGTCCAGAGGGAGGCCACTGAAGCTTTCTTT
CSVQREATEAFF
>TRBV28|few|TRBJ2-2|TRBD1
TGTGCCACACCGGGACAGGGGGCAACCGGGGAGCTGTTTTTT
CATPGQGATGELFF
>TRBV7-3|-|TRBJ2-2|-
TGTGCCAGCAGCCTGGGGGGATCCGGGGAGCTGTTTTTT
CASSLGGSGELFF
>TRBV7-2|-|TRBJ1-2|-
TGTGCCAGCGGAAGCTTAGCGGGGGGTCCCACTAACTATGGCTTCACCTTC
CASGSLAGGPTNYGFTF
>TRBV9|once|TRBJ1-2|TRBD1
TGTGCCAGCAGCGTACGACAGGGCGGCTACACCTTC
CASSVRQGGYTF
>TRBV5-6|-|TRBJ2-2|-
TGTGCCAGCAGCCTTCTACAGGGAACCGGGGAGCTGTTTTTT
CASSLLQGTGELFF
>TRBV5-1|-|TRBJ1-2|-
TGCGCCAGCAGCTTGGGGTTTGGACAGAACTATGGCTACACCTTC
CASSLGFGQNYGYTF
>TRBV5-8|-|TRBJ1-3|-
TGTGCCAGTCTTCAGGGAGGCTCTGGAAACACCATATATTTT
CASLQGGSGNTIYF